This T cell receptor (beta chain) was observed in a study of blood T cell repertoires in COVID-19. Overall study context: The study drew acute and convalescent COVID-19 samples from the United States, Italy and Spain. PBMCs, B-cell-depleted T cells, or T cells provided the cDNA or gDNA that made up the material.

CDR3 length: 13 residues. Trimming pared 1 base from V and 5 bases from J, leaving 8 bases between. The germline V gene has CDR1 MGHRA and CDR2 YSYEKL. In the authors' methods: It was from reference gene primer amplification that nucleated cell counts were estimated. The data were produced by immunoSEQ multiplex PCR, yet TCRdb's version contains in-frame clones alone and is incomplete. D and trimming were read from the DNA, whereas the V and J calls and clone size are those reported in that table. The sample yields approximately 210,000 clones, roughly 86% seen once. The TCR originated in a middle-aged woman with acute or convalescent COVID-19. Sequenced sample: peripheral blood. This sequence joins TRBV4-1 and TRBJ2-5; no clear D. CDR3 sequence: CASSQALQETQYF. CDR3 nucleotides: TGCGCCAGCAGCCAAGCCCTTCAGGAGACCCAGTACTTC.